This T cell receptor (beta chain) originates from a study of cytomegalovirus exposure and HLA in healthy donors. PCR employed 60 Vbeta and 13 Jbeta primers. Profiled with immunoSEQ multiplex PCR; TCRdb holds only in-frame clones, not every one. The repertoire holds around 70,000 clones, 65% to 80% seen once, with 9% to 14% in the top ten. Germline V lookup: CDR1 MNHEY, CDR2 SVGAGI. Between the trimmed V and J ends, which lost 0 bases and 6 bases, there was a span of 16 bases. The CDR3 contains 16 residues. This chain uses TRBV6-5 with TRBJ2-3, with D maybe TRBD2 (6 bases). What was sequenced was PBMCs. The clonotype originates from a male donor in good health and CMV-seropositive. CDR3 protein: CASSYSGWRVGDTQYF. Here the CDR3 DNA reads TGTGCCAGCAGTTACTCGGGGTGGAGGGTTGGGGATACGCAGTATTTT.